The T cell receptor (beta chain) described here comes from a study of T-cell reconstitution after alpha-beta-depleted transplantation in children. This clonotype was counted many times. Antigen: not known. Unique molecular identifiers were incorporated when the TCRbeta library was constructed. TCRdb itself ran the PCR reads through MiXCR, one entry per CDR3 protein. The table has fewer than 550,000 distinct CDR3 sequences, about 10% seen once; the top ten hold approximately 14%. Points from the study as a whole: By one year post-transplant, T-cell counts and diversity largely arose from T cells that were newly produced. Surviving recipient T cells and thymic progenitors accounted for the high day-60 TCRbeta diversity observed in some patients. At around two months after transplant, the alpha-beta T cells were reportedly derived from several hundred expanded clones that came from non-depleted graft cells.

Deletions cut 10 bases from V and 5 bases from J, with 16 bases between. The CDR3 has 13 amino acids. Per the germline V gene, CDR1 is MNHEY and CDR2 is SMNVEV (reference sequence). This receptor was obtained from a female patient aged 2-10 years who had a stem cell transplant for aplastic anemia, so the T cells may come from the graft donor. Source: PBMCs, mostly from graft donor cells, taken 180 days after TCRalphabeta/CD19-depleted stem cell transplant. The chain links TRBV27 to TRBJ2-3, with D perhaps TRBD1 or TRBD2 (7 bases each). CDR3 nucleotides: TGTGCCATTGGGAGGGGGCGAGGAGATACGCAGTATTTT. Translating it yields CAIGRGRGDTQYF.